Sequencing of this T cell receptor beta chain was carried out in a study of type 1 and type 2 diabetes patients. This clonotype was recorded many times. Antigen: not known. There are 15 residues in the CDR3. Germline assignment: CDR1 DFQATT and CDR2 SNEGSKA (reference sequence). V lost 3 bases to trimming and J lost 5 bases, with 14 bases between them. Study findings and constraints: A median of one highly-expanded CD4+ clone, covering 3% to 4.5% of reads, occurred in type 2 diabetes. Some expanded clones seen only in T1D might occur in additional T2D or control samples.

Genomic DNA was the PCR template. A primer set of 30 forward and 13 reverse primers amplified the CDR3. TCRdb analysed the multiplex PCR reads with MiXCR anew, one entry per CDR3 protein. The table has about 290,000 distinct CDR3 sequences, roughly 48% seen once. The receptor's source is a man younger than 35 with type 2 diabetes. Material: peripheral blood mononuclear cells (PBMCs). The chain is built from TRBV20-1 and TRBJ1-6; a possible D gene is TRBD1 (5 bases). The CDR3: CSARVSGTDNSPLHF. As DNA, the CDR3 is TGCAGTGCTAGGGTTTCCGGGACGGATAATTCACCCCTCCACTTT.